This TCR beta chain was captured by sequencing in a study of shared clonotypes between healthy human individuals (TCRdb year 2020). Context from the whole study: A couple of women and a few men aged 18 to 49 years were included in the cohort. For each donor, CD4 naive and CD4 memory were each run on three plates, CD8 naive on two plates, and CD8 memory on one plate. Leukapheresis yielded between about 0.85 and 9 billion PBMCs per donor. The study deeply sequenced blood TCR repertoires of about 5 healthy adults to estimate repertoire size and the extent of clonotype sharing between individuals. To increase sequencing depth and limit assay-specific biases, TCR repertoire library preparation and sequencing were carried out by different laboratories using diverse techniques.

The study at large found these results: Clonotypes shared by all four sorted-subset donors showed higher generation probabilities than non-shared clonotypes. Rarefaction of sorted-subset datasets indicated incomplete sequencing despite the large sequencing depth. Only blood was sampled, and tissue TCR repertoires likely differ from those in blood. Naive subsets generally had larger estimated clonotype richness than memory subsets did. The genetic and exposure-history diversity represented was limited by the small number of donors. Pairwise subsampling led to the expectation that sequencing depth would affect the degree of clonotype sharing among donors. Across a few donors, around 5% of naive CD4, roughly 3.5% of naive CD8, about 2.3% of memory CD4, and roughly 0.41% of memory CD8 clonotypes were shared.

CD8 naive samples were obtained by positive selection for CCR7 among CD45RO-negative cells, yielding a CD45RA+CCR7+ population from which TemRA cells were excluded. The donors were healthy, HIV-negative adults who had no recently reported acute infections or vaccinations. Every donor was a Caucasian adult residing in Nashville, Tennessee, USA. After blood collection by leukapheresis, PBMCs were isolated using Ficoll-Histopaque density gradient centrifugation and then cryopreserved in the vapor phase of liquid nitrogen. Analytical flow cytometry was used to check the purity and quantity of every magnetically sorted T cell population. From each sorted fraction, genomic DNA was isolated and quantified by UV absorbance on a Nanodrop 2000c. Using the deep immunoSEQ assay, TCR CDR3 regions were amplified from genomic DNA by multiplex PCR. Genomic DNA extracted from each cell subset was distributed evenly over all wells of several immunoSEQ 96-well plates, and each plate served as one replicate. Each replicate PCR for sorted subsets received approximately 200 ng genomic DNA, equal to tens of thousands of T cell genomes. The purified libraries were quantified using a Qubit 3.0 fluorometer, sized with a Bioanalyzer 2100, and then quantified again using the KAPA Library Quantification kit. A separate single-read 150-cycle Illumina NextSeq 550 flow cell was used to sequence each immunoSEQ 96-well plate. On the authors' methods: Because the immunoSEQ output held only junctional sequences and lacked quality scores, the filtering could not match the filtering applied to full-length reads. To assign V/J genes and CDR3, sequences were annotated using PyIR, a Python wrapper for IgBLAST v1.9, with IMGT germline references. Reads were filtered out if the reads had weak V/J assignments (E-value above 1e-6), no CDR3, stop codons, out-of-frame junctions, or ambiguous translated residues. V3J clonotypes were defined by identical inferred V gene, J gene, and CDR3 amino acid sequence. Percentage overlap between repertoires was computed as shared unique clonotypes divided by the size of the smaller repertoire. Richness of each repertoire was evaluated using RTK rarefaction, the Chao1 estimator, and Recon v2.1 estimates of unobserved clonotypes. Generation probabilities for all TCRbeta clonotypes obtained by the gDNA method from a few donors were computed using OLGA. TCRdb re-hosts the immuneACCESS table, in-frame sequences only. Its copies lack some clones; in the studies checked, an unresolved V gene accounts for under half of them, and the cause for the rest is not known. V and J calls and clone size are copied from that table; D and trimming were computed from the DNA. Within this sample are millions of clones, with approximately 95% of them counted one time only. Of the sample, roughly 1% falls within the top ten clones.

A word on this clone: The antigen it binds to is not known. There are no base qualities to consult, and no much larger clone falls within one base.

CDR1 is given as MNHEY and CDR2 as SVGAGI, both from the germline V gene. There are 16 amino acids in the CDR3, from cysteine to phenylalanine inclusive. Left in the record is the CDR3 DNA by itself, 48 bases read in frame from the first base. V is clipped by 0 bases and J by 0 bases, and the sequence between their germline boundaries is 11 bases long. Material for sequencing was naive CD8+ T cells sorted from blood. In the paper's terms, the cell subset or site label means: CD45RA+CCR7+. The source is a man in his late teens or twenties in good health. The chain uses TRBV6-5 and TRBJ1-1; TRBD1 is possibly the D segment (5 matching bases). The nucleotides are TGTGCCAGCAGTTACTCCAGGGAGTCGCTGAACACTGAAGCTTTCTTT. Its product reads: CASSYSRESLNTEAFF.